These 23 T cell receptor beta chains were sequenced from one sample in a study of blood T cell repertoires in COVID-19. Assay: immunoSEQ multiplex PCR; the TCRdb copy retains only in-frame clones and omits some. The top ten hold about 5.7% of the sample, which has around 280,000 clones, around 88% seen once. Material for sequencing was PBMCs or T cells enriched from blood (not recorded which). The source is a woman between 40 and 50 years old who had recovered from COVID-19.

The chain carries TRBV5-1 and TRBJ2-5, with D perhaps TRBD1 (6 bases). The germline V gene encodes CDR1 SGHRS and CDR2 YFSETQ. CDR3 length equals 14 residues. Between the trimmed V and J ends, which lost 5 bases and 4 bases, there was a span of 15 bases. The CDR3: CASSSGHPGETQYF. CDR3 sequence (DNA): TGCGCCAGCAGTTCGGGACACCCTGGAGAGACCCAGTACTTC.

This sequence joins TRBV7-2 and TRBJ2-2; D is undetermined. Germline V gene lookup returns CDR1 SGHTA and CDR2 FQGNSA. V dropped 6 bases and J dropped 0 bases, with 5 bases sitting between them. The CDR3 length is 13 residues. Written as DNA, the CDR3 is TGTGCCAGCAGTTCCGCGAACACCGGGGAGCTGTTTTTT. Its translation is CASSSANTGELFF.

The V and J genes are TRBV19 and TRBJ2-3; 11 bases match TRBD2. Germline V gene data show CDR1 as LNHDA and CDR2 as SQIVND (reference sequence). With V trimmed by 10 bases and J by 3 bases, 33 bases remained unmatched. CDR3 size: 23 residues. The CDR3 bases are TGTGCCACCACGGTAAAGGGTTTGGGTAGCGGGAGGGCCGTTCCCAGTAAAACAGATACGCAGTATTTT. This encodes CATTVKGLGSGRAVPSKTDTQYF.

The genes are TRBV5-5 and TRBJ2-1; TRBD1 might be the D (5 bases). CDR3 length: 13 residues. CDR1 is SGHKS and CDR2 is YYEKEE in the germline V gene (reference sequence). With 6 bases removed from V and 2 bases from J, the gap between germline ends came to 9 bases. CDR3 sequence (DNA): TGTGCCAGCACCTGGGGCCCCTACAATGAGCAGTTCTTC. Translated, it gives CASTWGPYNEQFF.

The chain joins TRBV3-1 (or the pseudogene TRBV3-2) to TRBJ2-1, with unresolved D. Germline-derived CDR1 and CDR2 are LGHDT and YNNKEL (reference sequence). V lost 0 bases, J lost 5 bases, and 8 bases lay in between. The CDR3 extends over 14 amino acids. DNA of the CDR3: TGTGCCAGCAGCCAAGAGGGCGCCCACAATGAGCAGTTCTTC. Amino acid sequence: CASSQEGAHNEQFF.

The rearrangement links TRBV12-3 or TRBV12-4 to TRBJ1-2; no reliable D call. The CDR3 sequence is 12 residues long. Trimming left V 5 bases short and J 8 bases short, with 12 bases between. CDR3 nucleotides: TGTGCCAGCAGTCTCGGGGAGGGCGGCTACACCTTC. Translating gives CASSLGEGGYTF.

The chain combines TRBV18 with TRBJ1-3; D not certain. Deletions cut 3 bases from V and 0 bases from J, with 6 bases between. Germline CDR1 reads KGHSH; CDR2 reads LQKENI. The CDR3 consists of 14 residues. As DNA, the CDR3 is TGTGCCAGCTCACCTGACTACTCTGGAAACACCATATATTTT. Translating gives CASSPDYSGNTIYF.

The CDR3: CASRDVGTVNTGELFF. CDR3 coding DNA: TGTGCCAGCAGGGATGTTGGGACAGTCAACACCGGGGAGCTGTTTTTT. This rearrangement joins TRBV27 to TRBJ2-2; TRBD1 aligns across 7 bases. CDR1 MNHEY and CDR2 SMNVEV come from the germline V gene (reference sequence). V trimming: 6 bases; J trimming: 2 bases; junction bases outside the gene matches: 9. This CDR3 has 16 amino acids.

The chain couples TRBV28 to TRBJ1-5; D might be TRBD1 (5 bases). The ends were cut back, 2 bases at V and 5 bases at J, with 13 bases in the middle. Germline CDR1 is MDHEN and CDR2 is SYDVKM. CDR3 length: 15 residues. CDR3 sequence: CASSLHRMIDQPQHF. CDR3 nucleotide sequence: TGTGCCAGCAGTTTACACAGGATGATCGATCAGCCCCAGCATTTT.

The chain links TRBV15 to TRBJ1-3, with D uncertain. Germline CDR1 reads LNHNV; CDR2 reads YYDKDF (reference sequence). This CDR3 spans 15 amino acids. V was cut by 0 bases and J by 4 bases, with 10 bases left in between. The CDR3 sequence: CATSRDHVEGNTIYF. Written as DNA, the CDR3 is TGTGCCACCAGCAGAGATCATGTCGAGGGAAACACCATATATTTT. The full variable domain, in which reference TRBV15 and TRBJ1-3 provide the parts outside the CDR3, is DAMVIQNPRYQVTQFGKPVTLSCSQTLNHNVMYWYQQKSSQAPKLLFHYYDKDFNNEADTPDNFQSRRPNTSFCFLDIRSPGLGDTAMYLCATSRDHVEGNTIYFGEGSWLTVV.

The chain joins TRBV5-1 to TRBJ2-1; maybe TRBD2 (6 bases). CDR1 SGHRS and CDR2 YFSETQ come from the germline V gene. The germline V and J ends were trimmed by 4 bases and 10 bases, with 21 bases remaining between them. The CDR3 extends over 15 amino acids. The CDR3 bases are TGCGCCAGCAGCCCCAACACCCATAACCGGGGGGAGCAGTTCTTC. Its protein is CASSPNTHNRGEQFF.

At least ten counts were recorded for this clone. V gene TRBV11-3 combines with J gene TRBJ2-7; a weak D match, TRBD1 (6 bases). The CDR3 is 14 residues long. Trimming took 5 bases from V and 0 from J, leaving 11 bases between them. The germline V gene encodes CDR1 SGHNT and CDR2 YENEEA. Here the CDR3 DNA reads TGTGCCAGCAGCAACCGGGACAACTCCTACGAGCAGTACTTC. This sequence encodes CASSNRDNSYEQYF. Full variable domain (remainder filled in from reference TRBV11-3 and TRBJ2-7): EAGVVQSPRYKIIEKKQPVAFWCNPISGHNTLYWYLQNLGQGPELLIRYENEEAVDDSQLPKDRFSAERLKGVDSTLKIQPAELGDSAVYLCASSNRDNSYEQYFGPGTRLTVT.

The chain uses TRBV7-2 and TRBJ2-3; D not resolved. Trimming pared 0 bases from V and 5 bases from J, leaving 9 bases between. CDR3 length: 14 residues. In germline, CDR1 is SGHTA, CDR2 FQGNSA. CDR3 sequence reads: CASSLAIELDTQYF. CDR3 sequence (DNA): TGTGCCAGCAGCTTAGCGATTGAGTTAGATACGCAGTATTTT.

V usage is TRBV9 and J usage is TRBJ2-1; TRBD2 matches 8 bases. V trimming: 4 bases; J trimming: 0 bases; junction bases outside the gene matches: 3. Per the germline V gene, CDR1 is SGDLS and CDR2 is YYNGEE. The CDR3 runs 15 residues. Written as DNA, the CDR3 is TGTGCCAGCAGCCGAGGACTAGCCTCCTACAATGAGCAGTTCTTC. Translation: CASSRGLASYNEQFF.

The chain employs TRBV28 and TRBJ2-3; maybe TRBD2 (5 bases). Germline CDR1 reads MDHEN; CDR2 reads SYDVKM. CDR3 size: 17 residues. The V end lost 7 bases, the J end lost 2 bases, and 22 bases lay between the germline ends. CDR3 protein: CASNPTGSFQITDTQYF. The CDR3 DNA sequence: TGTGCCAGCAACCCCACGGGGAGCTTCCAAATCACAGATACGCAGTATTTT.

The rearrangement uses TRBV5-1 and TRBJ2-3; TRBD1 matches at 9 bases. Germline V gene sequence: CDR1 SGHRS, CDR2 YFSETQ. The CDR3 sequence is 14 residues long. J lost 7 bases, V lost 5 bases, and 8 bases had no gene match. The CDR3 DNA reads as TGCGCCAGCAGTTCCACAGGGGGCAGGAATACGCAGTATTTT. Amino acids: CASSSTGGRNTQYF. The full variable domain, with the rest looked up from reference TRBV5-1 and TRBJ2-3, is KAGVTQTPRYLIKTRGQQVTLSCSPISGHRSVSWYQQTPGQGLQFLFEYFSETQRNKGNFPGRFSGRQFSNSRSEMNVSTLELGDSALYLCASSSTGGRNTQYFGPGTRLTVL.

This clone was observed once. The V call is TRBV7-2, the J call TRBJ1-2; no clear D. V was cut by 3 bases and J by 4 bases, with 12 bases left in between. The CDR3 runs to 14 residues. Germline assignment: CDR1 SGHTA and CDR2 FQGNSA. CDR3 region: CASSLGSGLYGYTF. In DNA form, the CDR3 reads TGTGCCAGCAGCTTGGGCAGCGGGCTCTATGGCTACACCTTC.

This clone has a handful of counts. The V and J genes are TRBV4-3 and TRBJ1-1; D remains ambiguous. The V and J ends lost 1 base and 1 base respectively, with 10 bases between them. Germline loops: CDR1 LGHNA, CDR2 YSLEER. The CDR3 spans 15 residues. The CDR3 loop reads CASSQVGTGNTEAFF. In DNA, the CDR3 is TGCGCCAGCAGCCAAGTCGGCACGGGGAACACTGAAGCTTTCTTT.

The chain couples TRBV7-2 to TRBJ2-3, with 7 bases that match TRBD2. Unmatched junction bases numbered 9, after V lost 7 bases and J lost 2 bases. The CDR3 loop spans 15 amino acids. Germline loops: CDR1 SGHTA, CDR2 FQGNSA. The CDR3 bases are TGTGCCAGCAACCCGAGGAGCGGGAACACAGATACGCAGTATTTT. Translation gives CASNPRSGNTDTQYF.

The rearrangement joins TRBV10-3 to TRBJ1-2; the D gene is possibly TRBD1 (5 bases). The germline CDR1 and CDR2 sequences are ENHRY and SYGVKD. The CDR3 totals 17 residues. V dropped 3 bases and J dropped 0 bases, with 17 bases sitting between them. CDR3: CAISDPGGRRANYGYTF. The CDR3 DNA follows: TGTGCCATCAGTGATCCGGGGGGTCGGCGTGCTAACTATGGCTACACCTTC.

The rearrangement joins TRBV30 to TRBJ1-5; 7 bases are shared with TRBD1. V trimming: 1 base; J trimming: 0 bases; junction bases outside the gene matches: 9. The CDR3 extends over 17 amino acids. Germline-derived CDR1 and CDR2 are GTSNPN and SVGIG (reference sequence). The CDR3 is CAWSGQGSPYSNQPQHF. The CDR3 DNA reads TGTGCCTGGAGTGGACAGGGCTCTCCCTATAGCAATCAGCCCCAGCATTTT.

The V and J genes are TRBV6-2 or TRBV6-3 and TRBJ1-2; D unresolved. The CDR3 length is 15 residues. V dropped 0 bases and J dropped 8 bases, with 16 bases sitting between them. The germline CDR1 and CDR2 sequences are MNHEY and SVGEGT. The CDR3: CASSYSRGGLQGYTF. DNA for the CDR3: TGTGCCAGCAGTTACTCGAGAGGAGGCTTACAGGGCTACACCTTC.

This clone was counted once. J is TRBJ2-2 and V is TRBV3-1 (or the pseudogene TRBV3-2), with D possibly TRBD2 on 6 matching bases. CDR1 LGHDT and CDR2 YNNKEL come from the germline V gene (reference sequence). The CDR3 is 17 amino acids. With 0 bases removed from V and 6 bases from J, the gap between germline ends came to 17 bases. The CDR3 protein is CASSQDRRESGSGELFF. CDR3 sequence (DNA): TGTGCCAGCAGCCAAGATCGGAGGGAGTCGGGGTCCGGGGAGCTGTTTTTT.